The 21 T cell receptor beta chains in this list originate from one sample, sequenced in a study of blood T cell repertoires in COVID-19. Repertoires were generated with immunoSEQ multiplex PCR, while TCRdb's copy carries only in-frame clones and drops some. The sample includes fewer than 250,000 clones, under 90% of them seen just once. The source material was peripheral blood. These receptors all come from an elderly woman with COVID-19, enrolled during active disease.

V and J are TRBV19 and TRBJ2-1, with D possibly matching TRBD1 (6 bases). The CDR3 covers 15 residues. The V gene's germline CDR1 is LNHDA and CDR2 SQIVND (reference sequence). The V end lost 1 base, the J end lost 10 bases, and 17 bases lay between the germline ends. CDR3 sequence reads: CASSIGNLGTSEQFF. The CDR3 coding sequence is TGTGCCAGTAGTATAGGAAACCTTGGGACATCCGAGCAGTTCTTC.

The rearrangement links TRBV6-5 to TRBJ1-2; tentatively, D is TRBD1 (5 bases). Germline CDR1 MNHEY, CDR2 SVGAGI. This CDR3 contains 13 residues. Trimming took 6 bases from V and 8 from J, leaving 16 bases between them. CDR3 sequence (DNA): TGTGCCAGCAGGCGCGCCAAGGGACTAGGCTACACCTTC. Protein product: CASRRAKGLGYTF.

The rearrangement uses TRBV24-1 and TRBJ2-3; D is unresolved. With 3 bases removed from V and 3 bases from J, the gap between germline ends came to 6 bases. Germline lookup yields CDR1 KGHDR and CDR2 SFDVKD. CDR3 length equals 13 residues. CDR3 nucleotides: TGTGCCACCAGTGATCCTTATACAGATACGCAGTATTTT. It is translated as CATSDPYTDTQYF.

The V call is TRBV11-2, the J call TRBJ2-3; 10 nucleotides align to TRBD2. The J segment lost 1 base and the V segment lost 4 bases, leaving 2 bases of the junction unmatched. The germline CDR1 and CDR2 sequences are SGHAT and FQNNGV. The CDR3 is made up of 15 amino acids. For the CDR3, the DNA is TGTGCCAGCAGCTCCAGCGGGGGGGGCACAGATACGCAGTATTTT. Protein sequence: CASSSSGGGTDTQYF.

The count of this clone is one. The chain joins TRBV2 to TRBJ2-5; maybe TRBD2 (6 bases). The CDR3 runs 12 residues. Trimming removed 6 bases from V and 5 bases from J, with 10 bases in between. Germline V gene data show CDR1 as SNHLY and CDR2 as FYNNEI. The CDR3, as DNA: TGTGCCAGCAGGGAGGGGTCGGAGACCCAGTACTTC. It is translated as CASREGSETQYF.

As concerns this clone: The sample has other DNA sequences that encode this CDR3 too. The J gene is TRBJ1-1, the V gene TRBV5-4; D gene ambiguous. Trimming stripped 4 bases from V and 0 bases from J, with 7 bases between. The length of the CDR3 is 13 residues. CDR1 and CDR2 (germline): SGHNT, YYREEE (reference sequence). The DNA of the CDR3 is TGTGCCAGCAGCCCACAGCTGAACACTGAAGCTTTCTTT. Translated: CASSPQLNTEAFF. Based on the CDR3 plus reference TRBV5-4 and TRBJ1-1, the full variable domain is ETGVTQSPTHLIKTRGQQVTLRCSSQSGHNTVSWYQQALGQGPQFIFQYYREEENGRGNFPPRFSGLQFPNYSSELNVNALELDDSALYLCASSPQLNTEAFFGQGTRLTVV.

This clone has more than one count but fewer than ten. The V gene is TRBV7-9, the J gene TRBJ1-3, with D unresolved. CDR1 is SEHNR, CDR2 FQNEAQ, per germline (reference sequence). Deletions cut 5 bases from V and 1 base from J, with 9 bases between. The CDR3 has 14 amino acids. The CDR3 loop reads CASSADWSGNTIYF. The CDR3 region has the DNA TGTGCCAGCAGCGCGGATTGGTCTGGAAACACCATATATTTT.

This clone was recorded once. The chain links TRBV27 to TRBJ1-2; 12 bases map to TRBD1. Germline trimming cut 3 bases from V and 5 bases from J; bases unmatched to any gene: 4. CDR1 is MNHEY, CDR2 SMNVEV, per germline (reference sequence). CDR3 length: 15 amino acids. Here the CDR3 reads CASSLGTGGGYGYTF. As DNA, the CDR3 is TGTGCCAGCAGTTTGGGGACAGGGGGCGGGTATGGCTACACCTTC.

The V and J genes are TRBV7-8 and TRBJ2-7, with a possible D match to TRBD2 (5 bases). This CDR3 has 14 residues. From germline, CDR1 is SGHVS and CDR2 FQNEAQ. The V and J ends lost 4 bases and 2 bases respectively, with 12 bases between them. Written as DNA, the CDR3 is TGTGCCAGCAGCTCGGTGTGGGGAGCCTACGAGCAGTACGTC. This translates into CASSSVWGAYEQYV.

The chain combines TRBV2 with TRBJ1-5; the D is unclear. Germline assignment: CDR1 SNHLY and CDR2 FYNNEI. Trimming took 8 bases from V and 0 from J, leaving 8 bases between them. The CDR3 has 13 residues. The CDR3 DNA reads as TGTGCCAGCTCGGGGAATAGCAATCAGCCCCAGCATTTT. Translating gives CASSGNSNQPQHF.

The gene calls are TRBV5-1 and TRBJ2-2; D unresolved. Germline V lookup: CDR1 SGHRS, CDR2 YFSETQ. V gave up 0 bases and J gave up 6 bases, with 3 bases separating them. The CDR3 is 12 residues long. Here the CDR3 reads CASSLAPGELFF. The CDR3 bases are TGCGCCAGCAGCTTGGCTCCCGGGGAGCTGTTTTTT. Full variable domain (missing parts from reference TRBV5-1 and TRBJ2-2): KAGVTQTPRYLIKTRGQQVTLSCSPISGHRSVSWYQQTPGQGLQFLFEYFSETQRNKGNFPGRFSGRQFSNSRSEMNVSTLELGDSALYLCASSLAPGELFFGEGSRLTVL.

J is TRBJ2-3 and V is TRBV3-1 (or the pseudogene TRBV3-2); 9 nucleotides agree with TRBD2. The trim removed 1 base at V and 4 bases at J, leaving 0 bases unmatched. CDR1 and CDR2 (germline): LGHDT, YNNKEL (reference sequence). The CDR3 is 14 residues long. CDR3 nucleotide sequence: TGTGCCAGCAGCCAAGGGACTAGCGCAGATACGCAGTATTTT. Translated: CASSQGTSADTQYF.

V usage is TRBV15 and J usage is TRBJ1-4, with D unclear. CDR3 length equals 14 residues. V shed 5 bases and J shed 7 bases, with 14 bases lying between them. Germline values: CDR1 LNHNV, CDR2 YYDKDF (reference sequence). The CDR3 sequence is CATSRGGGREKLFF. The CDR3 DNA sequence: TGTGCCACCAGCCGAGGAGGAGGGCGTGAAAAACTGTTTTTT.

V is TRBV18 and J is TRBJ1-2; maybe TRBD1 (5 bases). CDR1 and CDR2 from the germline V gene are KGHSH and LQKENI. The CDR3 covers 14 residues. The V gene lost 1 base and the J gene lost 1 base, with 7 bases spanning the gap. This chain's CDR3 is CASSPRQSNYGYTF. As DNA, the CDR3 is TGTGCCAGCTCACCACGACAGAGTAACTATGGCTACACCTTC.

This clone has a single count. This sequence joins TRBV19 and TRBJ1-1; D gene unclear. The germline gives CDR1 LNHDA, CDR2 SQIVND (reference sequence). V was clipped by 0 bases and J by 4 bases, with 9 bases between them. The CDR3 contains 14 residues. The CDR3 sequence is CASSIEAGVTEAFF. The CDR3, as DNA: TGTGCCAGTAGTATAGAGGCCGGGGTCACTGAAGCTTTCTTT.

CDR3 amino acids: CASSIGQGSGANVLTF. The CDR3 region has the DNA TGTGCCAGTAGTATCGGGCAGGGATCCGGGGCCAACGTCCTGACTTTC. The chain recombines TRBV19 with TRBJ2-6; weak D call: TRBD1 (5 bases). The CDR3 loop spans 16 amino acids. V was clipped by 3 bases and J by 4 bases, with 13 bases between them. The germline V gene has CDR1 LNHDA and CDR2 SQIVND (reference sequence).

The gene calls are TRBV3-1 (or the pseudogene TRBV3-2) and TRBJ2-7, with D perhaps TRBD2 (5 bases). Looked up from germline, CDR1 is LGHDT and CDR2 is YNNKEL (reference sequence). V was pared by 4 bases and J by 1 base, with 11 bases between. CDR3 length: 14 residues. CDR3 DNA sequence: TGTGCCAGCAGCCGCACCCGGGATTCCTACGAGCAGTACGTC. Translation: CASSRTRDSYEQYV.

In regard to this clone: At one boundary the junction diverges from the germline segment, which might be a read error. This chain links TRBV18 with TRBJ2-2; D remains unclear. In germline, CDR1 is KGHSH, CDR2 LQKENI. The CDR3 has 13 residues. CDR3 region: CASSLSNIGELFF. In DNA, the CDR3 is TGTGCCAGCTCACTATCAAACATCGGGGAGCTGTTTTTT.

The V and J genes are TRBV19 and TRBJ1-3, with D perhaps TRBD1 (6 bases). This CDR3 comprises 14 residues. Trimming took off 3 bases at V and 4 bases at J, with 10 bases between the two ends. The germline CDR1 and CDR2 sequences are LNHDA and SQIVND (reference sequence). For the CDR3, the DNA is TGTGCCAGTAGTATCGGGACAACAGGAAACACCATATATTTT. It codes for CASSIGTTGNTIYF. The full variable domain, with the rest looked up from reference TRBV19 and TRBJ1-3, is DGGITQSPKYLFRKEGQNVTLSCEQNLNHDAMYWYRQDPGQGLRLIYYSQIVNDFQKGDIAEGYSVSREKKESFPLTVTSAQKNPTAFYLCASSIGTTGNTIYFGEGSWLTVV.

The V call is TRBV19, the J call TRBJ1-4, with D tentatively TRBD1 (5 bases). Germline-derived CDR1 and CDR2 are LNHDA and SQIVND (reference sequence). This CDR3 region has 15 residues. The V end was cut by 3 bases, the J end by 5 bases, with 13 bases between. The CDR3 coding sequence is TGTGCCAGTAGTATGGTGGCAGGGCGAAATGAAAAACTGTTTTTT. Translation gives CASSMVAGRNEKLFF.

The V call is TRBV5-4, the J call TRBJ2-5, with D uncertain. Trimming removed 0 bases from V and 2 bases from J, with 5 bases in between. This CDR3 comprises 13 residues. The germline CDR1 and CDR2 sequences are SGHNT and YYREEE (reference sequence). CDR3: CASSLGQQETQYF. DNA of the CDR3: TGTGCCAGCAGCTTGGGCCAGCAAGAGACCCAGTACTTC. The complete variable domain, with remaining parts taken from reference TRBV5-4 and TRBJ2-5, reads ETGVTQSPTHLIKTRGQQVTLRCSSQSGHNTVSWYQQALGQGPQFIFQYYREEENGRGNFPPRFSGLQFPNYSSELNVNALELDDSALYLCASSLGQQETQYFGPGTRLLVL.